The 2 T cell receptor beta chains in this list originate from one sample, sequenced in a study of cytotoxic CD8 clonotypes in ibrutinib-treated CLL. Assay: immunoSEQ multiplex PCR; the TCRdb copy retains only in-frame clones and omits some. The repertoire holds some 22,000 clones, with around four fifths as singletons. The source was PBMCs, collected before ibrutinib treatment. These receptors all come from a human donor with chronic lymphocytic leukemia.

This clone was observed once. The CDR3 here is CASSFTSGNYNEQFF. The CDR3 DNA is TGCGCCAGCAGCTTTACTAGCGGGAACTACAATGAGCAGTTCTTC. The chain couples TRBV5-1 to TRBJ2-1; TRBD2 matches at 10 bases. Germline V gene lookup returns CDR1 SGHRS and CDR2 YFSETQ. The ends lost 2 bases at V and 3 bases at J; junction bases unmatched: 2. CDR3 length: 15 amino acids.

The chain combines TRBV18 with TRBJ2-7; D uncertain. The CDR3 runs 14 residues. The germline V gene encodes CDR1 KGHSH and CDR2 LQKENI. V lost 6 bases, J lost 0 bases, and 12 bases lay in between. In nucleotides, the CDR3 is TGTGCCAGCTCTAACAAAGTTCCCTCCTACGAGCAGTACTTC. Residues: CASSNKVPSYEQYF.